The sequence of this TCR beta chain was determined in a study of shared clonotypes between healthy human individuals (dated by TCRdb to about 2020). A note on the overall study: A couple of women and three men aged 18 to 49 years were included in the cohort. Per donor, three plates each were used for CD4 naive and CD4 memory, two for CD8 naive, and one for CD8 memory. To estimate repertoire size and how much clonotypes are shared between individuals, the study performed deep sequencing of blood TCR repertoires from a few healthy adults. To increase sequencing depth and limit assay-specific biases, different laboratories used diverse techniques to prepare libraries and sequence TCR repertoires. Each donor's leukapheresis produced roughly between roughly 0.85 and 10 billion PBMCs.

Using the deep immunoSEQ assay, TCR CDR3 regions were amplified from genomic DNA by multiplex PCR. For each cell subset, the extracted genomic DNA was distributed evenly across all wells of several immunoSEQ 96-well plates, and each plate served as one replicate. For sorted subsets, 200 to 250 ng genomic DNA, equal to tens of thousands of T cell genomes, was loaded into each replicate PCR. Purified libraries were quantified with a Qubit 3.0 fluorometer, sized on a Bioanalyzer 2100, and re-quantified with the KAPA Library Quantification kit. Every immunoSEQ 96-well plate was sequenced on a dedicated single-read 150-cycle Illumina NextSeq 550 flow cell. Per the authors' processing: Because the immunoSEQ output held only junctional sequences and lacked quality scores, the filtering could not match the filtering applied to full-length reads. Sequences were annotated with PyIR, a Python wrapper for IgBLAST v1.9, and V/J genes and CDR3 were assigned using IMGT germline references. Any read was removed if the V/J assignment was weak (E-value above 1e-6), the CDR3 was missing, or the read contained stop codons, out-of-frame junctions, or ambiguous translated residues. A V3J clonotype was defined by an identical inferred V gene, J gene, and CDR3 amino acid sequence. Percentage overlap between repertoires was calculated by dividing the number of shared unique clonotypes by the size of the smaller repertoire. Three approaches were used to assess repertoire richness: RTK rarefaction, the Chao1 estimator, and Recon v2.1 estimates of unobserved clonotypes. OLGA was used to compute generation probabilities for all TCRbeta clonotypes that the gDNA method yielded from four donors. TCRdb obtained this table from immuneACCESS and retained in-frame rearrangements with V and J assigned. These tables miss some clones; where compared with another copy, unresolved V genes account for less than half of the shortfall, and the remainder is unexplained. The DNA was the basis for D and trimming; V, J and clone size are from that table. This sample holds hundreds of thousands of clones; 95% to 97% were observed only once. Clones ranked in the top ten supply about 0.12% of the sample.

General conclusions and limits of the study: Incomplete sequencing was indicated by rarefaction of sorted-subset datasets, despite the large sequencing depth. Clonotypes shared by all four sorted-subset donors showed higher generation probabilities than non-shared clonotypes. Naive subsets generally had larger estimated clonotype richness than memory subsets. About 5% of naive CD4, around 3.6% of naive CD8, approximately 2% of memory CD4, and 0.4% of memory CD8 clonotypes were shared across several donors. The small number of donors limited the genetic and exposure-history diversity represented. Pairwise subsampling led to the expectation that sequencing depth would affect the degree of clonotype sharing among donors. Sampling was restricted to blood, and TCR repertoires in tissue are likely to differ from TCR repertoires in blood.

Unmatched junction bases come to 6, with V trimmed by 1 base and J by 6 bases. The germline V gene yields SQVTM for CDR1 and ANQGSEA for CDR2. From its cysteine to its phenylalanine, the CDR3 spans 13 amino acids. This entry keeps only the CDR3 DNA: 39 bases, framed from base 1. CD8 naive samples were obtained by positive selection for CCR7 among CD45RO-negative cells, yielding a CD45RA+CCR7+ population from which TemRA cells were excluded. Donors were healthy HIV-negative adults with no recently reported acute infections or vaccinations. Only Caucasian adults living in Nashville, Tennessee, USA were represented among the donors. After blood collection by leukapheresis, PBMCs were isolated using Ficoll-Histopaque density gradient centrifugation and then cryopreserved in the vapor phase of liquid nitrogen. Analytical flow cytometry was used to check the purity and quantity of each magnetically sorted T cell population. From each sorted fraction, genomic DNA was isolated and quantified by UV absorbance on a Nanodrop 2000c.

Regarding this clone: Its antigen is currently not known. Nothing much larger sits one base from this clone, and base qualities are not available.

The rearrangement combines TRBV29-1 with TRBJ2-7; 7 bases in the middle match TRBD1. Source material: naive CD8+ T cells sorted from blood. Reading the label with the study, this specimen's cell subset or site is: CD45RA+CCR7+. This TCR came from a woman in her twenties or thirties in good health. The DNA sequence follows: TGCAGCGTTGAAGGAGGGACAGCGGCCGAGCAGTACTTC. Translated, this gives CSVEGGTAAEQYF.